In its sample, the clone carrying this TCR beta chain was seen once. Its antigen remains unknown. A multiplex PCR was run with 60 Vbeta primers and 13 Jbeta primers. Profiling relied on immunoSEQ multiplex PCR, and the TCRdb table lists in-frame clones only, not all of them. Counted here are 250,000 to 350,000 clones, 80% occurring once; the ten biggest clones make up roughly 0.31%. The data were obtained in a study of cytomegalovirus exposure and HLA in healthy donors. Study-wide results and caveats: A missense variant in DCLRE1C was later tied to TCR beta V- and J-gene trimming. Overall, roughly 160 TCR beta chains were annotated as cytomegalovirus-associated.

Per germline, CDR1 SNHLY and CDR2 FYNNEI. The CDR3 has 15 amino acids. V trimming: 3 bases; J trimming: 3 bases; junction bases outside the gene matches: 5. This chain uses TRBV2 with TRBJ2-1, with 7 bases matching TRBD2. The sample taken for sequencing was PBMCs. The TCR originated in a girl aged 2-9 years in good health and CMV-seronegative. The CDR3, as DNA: TGTGCCAGCAGTGATCTAGGACTAGGCTACAATGAGCAGTTCTTC. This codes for CASSDLGLGYNEQFF.